Described below is a single T cell receptor beta chain sequence and its context. The data derive from a study of blood T cell repertoires in COVID-19. Study overall: Samples of COVID-19 (acute and convalescent) were obtained from the United States, Italy and Spain.

Measured with immunoSEQ multiplex PCR; TCRdb has only the in-frame clones, and not every one. Of roughly 290,000 clones in the sample, around 89% are singletons; the top ten hold under 0.95%. The germline V gene has CDR1 SGHRS and CDR2 YFSETQ. With 4 bases clipped from V and 1 base from J, the junction kept 5 bases outside the gene matches. There are 17 residues in the CDR3. V usage is TRBV5-1 and J usage is TRBJ2-3, with 14 bases matching TRBD2. Sequences were obtained from peripheral blood. This receptor was obtained from a man between 25 and 39 years old with acute or convalescent COVID-19. CDR3 coding DNA: TGCGCCAGCAGCCGGACTAGCGGGGGGCCCCGCACAGATACGCAGTATTTT. Translation gives CASSRTSGGPRTDTQYF. The full variable domain, in which reference TRBV5-1 and TRBJ2-3 provide the parts outside the CDR3, is KAGVTQTPRYLIKTRGQQVTLSCSPISGHRSVSWYQQTPGQGLQFLFEYFSETQRNKGNFPGRFSGRQFSNSRSEMNVSTLELGDSALYLCASSRTSGGPRTDTQYFGPGTRLTVL.